The sequence of this TCR beta chain was determined in a study of cytomegalovirus exposure and HLA in healthy donors. The CDR3 extends over 15 amino acids. The V end was cut by 4 bases, the J end by 12 bases, with 20 bases between. CDR1 and CDR2 from the germline V gene are SGHRS and YFSETQ. This clone showed up just a few times. The PCR was carried out with 60 Vbeta primers and 13 Jbeta primers. Some clones are missing from TCRdb's copy, which holds only in-frame ones; the method was immunoSEQ multiplex PCR. Altogether about 200,000 clones are present, around three quarters being singletons, with the ten largest covering approximately 2.1%.

Sequences were obtained from PBMCs. The receptor's source is a man aged 30 to 39 in good health and CMV-seronegative. The chain carries TRBV5-1 and TRBJ1-6; a possible D gene is TRBD1 (6 bases). The chain's CDR3 is CASSVGTPNGGPLHF. DNA of the CDR3: TGCGCCAGCAGCGTGGGGACACCTAACGGGGGACCCCTCCACTTT.